This TCR beta chain emerged from a study of blood T cells in healthy people across ages (dated by TCRdb to between 2014 and 2016). For context, the study as a whole: In model experiments, roughly one uniquely barcoded TCR beta cDNA molecule per two T cells was captured by template switching. Two additional independent replicas of 1 million unique cDNA reads from the same blood draw were analyzed for two donors (one aged 18 to 30 and one aged 80 or older). The study measured age-related changes in TCR beta repertoire diversity using deep sequencing normalized with unique cDNA molecular identifiers. To avoid experimental bias, donors of different ages were randomly spread across the sequencing lanes. Four age groups were formed from the donors: young (average roughly 15 years), middle-aged (less than 40), aged (about 62) and long-lived (more than 75).

Points on this clonotype: Its antigen has not been determined. No qualities accompany the bases; no much larger clone lies one base away.

The full study reports these points: Compared with the aged group, more naive CD4+ T cells, fewer expanded clones and increased TCR diversity were shown by the long-lived group, suggesting age selection. As age increased, observed TCR beta diversity per million T cells dropped in a roughly linear way, and a significant reduction was already evident by age roughly 36. There was a strong correlation between observed TCR beta diversity and the percentage of naive T cells measured by flow cytometry. Estimates of total diversity based on one million sequenced T cells were regarded as lower bounds and as underestimates. Bulk unsorted PBMC profiling prevented conclusive comparison of naive and antigen-experienced compartments. Because the CMV infection status of the donors was unknown, age-related changes in expanded clonotypes may potentially have been confounded.

Donors were 35 to 40 systemically healthy Caucasian individuals from Russia aged roughly 6 to 90 years. Ten milliliters of peripheral blood were drawn from each donor into EDTA-treated Vacutainer tubes. Ficoll-Paque density-gradient centrifugation was used to isolate PBMCs, with at least 7 million per sample. Trizol reagent was used to extract total RNA from the PBMCs, yielding at least 5.5 micrograms per sample. For every donor, an aliquot of PBMCs went through flow cytometry to measure the percentages of naive CD45RAhigh/CD27high T cells. Library method: 5' RACE. The data were produced on an Illumina HiSeq 2500. A second PCR of roughly 6 to 11 cycles was performed with a sample-barcoded 5' primer and a J-beta primer mix. A unique molecular identifier was introduced onto each TCR beta cDNA molecule by a template-switch 5' adaptor carrying 12 random nucleotides. Each sample yielded at least 2.5 million CDR3-containing paired-end reads. First-strand cDNA synthesis was performed from all RNA using the Mint cDNA synthesis kit, with priming by a TRBC-specific oligonucleotide. After uracil-DNA glycosylase treatment, a first 18-cycle PCR used universal primers M1SS and BC2_uni_R on all cDNA. The authors processed their data as follows. Each sample was normalized by randomly selecting 1 million high-quality reads, each carrying a distinct molecular identifier. Reads with shared molecular identifiers were discarded instead of being binned into consensus sequences. MiTCR, set to a Q25 quality threshold and the strictest error-elimination algorithm, was used for CDR3 identification, clonotype clustering and error correction. A nonparametric unseen species model with Euler transformation was used to estimate lower-bound total TCR beta diversity. Using fastp trimming at Q25 and MiXCR clonotype assembly, TCRdb reanalyzed the public sequencing data and kept in-frame beta chains. Here each entry gathers all rows of one CDR3 protein and keeps the most common genes and DNA. TCRdb, rather than the study authors, made the V and J calls. Here the sample has 700,000 or so distinct CDR3 sequences; 22% occur a single time. Approximately 20% of the sample goes to the ten largest clones.

Sequencing used blood. The clonotype was recovered from a man between 70 and 80 years old in good health.

For the CDR3, the sequence is CASSQQTGGDEQFF. The nucleotide sequence reads TGCGCCAGCAGCCAGCAAACAGGGGGCGATGAGCAGTTCTTC. This chain joins TRBV4-1 to TRBJ2-7, and 9 junction bases match TRBD1. The tail of the sequence fits TRBJ2-1 better, so the J call may be wrong. For CDR1 and CDR2, the germline V gene lists MGHRA and YSYEKL. The CDR3 runs 14 residues from the cysteine to the phenylalanine. Only the CDR3 DNA stays, 42 bases, in frame from base 1.